This T cell receptor beta chain originates from a study of regulatory T cells in long-lasting Graves disease. Findings and limits, study-wide: Patients with persistent Graves' had lower TCR diversity than newly diagnosed patients.

The CDR3 totals 16 residues. V gave up 3 bases and J gave up 6 bases; unmatched junction bases: 8. In germline, CDR1 is SGHNT, CDR2 YYREEE (reference sequence). As to time point: newly diagnosed GD, antithyroid drugs for less than 3 months. PBMCs provided the RNA from which the TCR library was made. With iRepertoire HTBI primers and Arm-PCR of CDR3 regions, TCR beta libraries were built. MiXCR, applied by TCRdb to the multiplex PCR reads, yields one record per CDR3 protein. The sample includes 360,000 or so distinct CDR3 sequences, 15% to 20% of them seen just once. As concerns this clonotype: Antigen: not known.

This sample also belongs to another study, concerning T cells in Graves' hyperthyroidism and ophthalmopathy.

This sequence was found in a woman between 18 and 30 years old with Graves disease. The J gene is TRBJ2-2, the V gene TRBV5-4; 10 positions agree with TRBD1. The sequenced sample was peripheral blood mononuclear cells (PBMCs), obtained at new diagnosis, from a patient treated with antithyroid drugs. The CDR3 DNA follows: TGTGCCAGCAGCTCGCCAGACAGGGGGCGCGCCGGGGAGCTGTTTTTT. It specifies CASSSPDRGRAGELFF.